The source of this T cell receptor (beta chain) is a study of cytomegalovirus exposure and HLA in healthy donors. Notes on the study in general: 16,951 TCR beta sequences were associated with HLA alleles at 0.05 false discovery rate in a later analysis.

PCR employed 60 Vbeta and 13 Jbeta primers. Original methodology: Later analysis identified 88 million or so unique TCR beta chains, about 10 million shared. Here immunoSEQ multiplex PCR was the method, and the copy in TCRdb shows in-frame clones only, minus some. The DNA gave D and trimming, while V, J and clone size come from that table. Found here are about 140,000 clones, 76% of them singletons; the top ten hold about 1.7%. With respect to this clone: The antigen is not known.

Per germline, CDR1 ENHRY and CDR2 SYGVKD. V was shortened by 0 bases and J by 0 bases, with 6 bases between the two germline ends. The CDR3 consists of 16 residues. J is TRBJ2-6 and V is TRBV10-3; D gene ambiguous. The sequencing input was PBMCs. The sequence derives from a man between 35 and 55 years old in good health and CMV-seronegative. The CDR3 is CAISESRSSGANVLTF. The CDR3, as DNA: TGTGCCATCAGTGAGTCTCGGAGCTCTGGGGCCAACGTCCTGACTTTC.